This T cell receptor beta chain was found in a study of T cell responses to AZD1222 COVID-19 vaccine. The protocol was immunoSEQ multiplex PCR, while the TCRdb copy is restricted to in-frame clones and leaves out a portion. This sample has under 130,000 clones, with 80% to 95% found just once. CDR1 and CDR2 from the germline V gene are LGHDT and YNNKEL (reference sequence). CDR3 length: 15 amino acids. Trimming shortened V by 0 bases and J by 5 bases, and 14 bases separated the two germline ends. The origin of this receptor is an adult in good health. This chain links TRBV3-1 (or the pseudogene TRBV3-2) with TRBJ2-7; D may correspond to TRBD1 or TRBD2 (5 bases each). The specimen comprised peripheral blood, sampled on day 0 of AZD1222 vaccination. In DNA form, the CDR3 reads TGTGCCAGCAGCCAAGATGGAGGCAGGGTCGACGAGCAGTACTTC. The encoded protein is CASSQDGGRVDEQYF.